This record concerns one TCR beta chain sequence. This sample stems from a study of blood T cell repertoires in COVID-19. Study information: Sources were T cells, B-cell-depleted T cells, or PBMCs; the material itself was cDNA or gDNA.

CDR1 is SGHRS and CDR2 is YFSETQ in the germline V gene. The CDR3 totals 21 residues. The junction had 26 bases not matched to a gene; V was cut back by 4 bases and J by 6 bases. Followed over time, Seattle patients had been enrolled while infection was active. Authors' analysis steps: Amplification of reference gene primers was used by the study to estimate nucleated cell counts. TCRdb's copy holds only in-frame clones and misses some; the assay was immunoSEQ multiplex PCR. The V and J calls and clone size come from that table; D and trimming were worked out from the DNA. Of about 130,000 clones detected, 81% appear once; the ten largest clones hold about 17%.

This receptor was obtained from a man in his thirties or forties with COVID-19, enrolled during active disease. Sequenced input: peripheral blood. The chain joins TRBV5-1 to TRBJ2-2, with 8 bases aligning to TRBD2. The chain's CDR3 is CASSPPPGLTLAGRTAGELFF. CDR3 nucleotides: TGCGCCAGCAGCCCGCCCCCAGGATTAACTCTAGCGGGTCGAACGGCCGGGGAGCTGTTTTTT.